This passage covers 32 T cell receptor beta chains from one sample sequenced in a study of control samples from healthy donors and cancer patients. Sequencing was performed with immunoSEQ multiplex PCR; in TCRdb, only in-frame clones are kept and a portion is missing. The sample holds about 160,000 clones, about 94% seen once. Material: PBMCs. The receptors stem from a man between 60 and 75 years old with colorectal cancer.

The chain combines TRBV28 with TRBJ1-5; a weak D match, TRBD1 (6 bases). The CDR3 runs 14 residues. Germline V lookup: CDR1 MDHEN, CDR2 SYDVKM. V was clipped by 2 bases and J by 6 bases, with 11 bases between them. The CDR3 region is CASSLGGASQPQHF. The CDR3 coding sequence is TGTGCCAGCAGTTTAGGGGGGGCTAGTCAGCCCCAGCATTTT.

V is TRBV9 and J is TRBJ2-7; the match to TRBD2 covers 7 bases. Per germline, CDR1 SGDLS and CDR2 YYNGEE. The CDR3 has 15 amino acids. The V gene end was trimmed by 4 bases and the J gene end by 2 bases; junction bases not matched to a gene: 9. The CDR3 loop reads CASSPVGGWAYEQYF. In DNA form, the CDR3 reads TGTGCCAGCAGCCCGGTGGGGGGGTGGGCCTACGAGCAGTACTTC.

This chain connects TRBV23-1 to TRBJ2-6; D may be TRBD1 (5 bases). TRBV23-1 is marked as an open reading frame, function uncertain. This CDR3 has 18 amino acids. Trimming cost V 7 bases and J 0 bases, with 19 bases left between them. CDR3: CASKVMGRSHSGANVLTF. Written as DNA, the CDR3 is TGCGCCAGCAAAGTCATGGGGCGCTCTCACTCTGGGGCCAACGTCCTGACTTTC.

CDR3 DNA: TGTGCCAGCCGTTCGGACGGAGTCCAATATAATTCACCCCTCCACTTT. Its translation: CASRSDGVQYNSPLHF. V is TRBV6-5 and J is TRBJ1-6, with D uncertain. V was cut by 8 bases and J by 4 bases, with 18 bases left in between. CDR3 length equals 16 residues. CDR1 is MNHEY and CDR2 is SVGAGI in the germline V gene.

The chain links TRBV5-1 to TRBJ2-3, with D perhaps matching TRBD2 (5 bases). In germline, CDR1 is SGHRS, CDR2 YFSETQ. CDR3 size: 16 residues. Trimming pared 0 bases from V and 0 bases from J, leaving 11 bases between. The CDR3 spells CASSLDGLASTDTQYF. For the CDR3, the DNA is TGCGCCAGCAGCTTGGACGGACTGGCTAGCACAGATACGCAGTATTTT.

This chain connects TRBV28 to TRBJ1-5; TRBD1 matches 10 bases. Germline assignment: CDR1 MDHEN and CDR2 SYDVKM. This CDR3 contains 16 residues. J was trimmed by 1 base and V by 5 bases; bases with no gene match: 5. The CDR3 DNA reads TGTGCCAGCAGTCTCCGGACAGGGGGAAGCAATCAGCCCCAGCATTTT. Its translation: CASSLRTGGSNQPQHF.

The chain combines TRBV3-1 (or the pseudogene TRBV3-2) with TRBJ1-1; D unclear. In germline, CDR1 is LGHDT, CDR2 YNNKEL (reference sequence). V was cut by 8 bases and J by 0 bases, with 10 bases left in between. CDR3 length: 13 amino acids. CDR3 in DNA: TGTGCCAGCGGCCCCGCTGTGAACACTGAAGCTTTCTTT. Translation gives CASGPAVNTEAFF.

This chain joins TRBV19 and TRBJ1-5; 9 bases line up with TRBD1. The CDR3 runs to 17 residues. Germline-derived CDR1 and CDR2 are LNHDA and SQIVND (reference sequence). J was trimmed by 3 bases and V by 6 bases; bases with no gene match: 12. Written as DNA, the CDR3 is TGTGCCAGTAGATGGACAGGGGAATTTATCGCCAATCAGCCCCAGCATTTT. Its protein is CASRWTGEFIANQPQHF.

The chain recombines TRBV7-6 with TRBJ2-5; D tentatively reads TRBD1 or TRBD2 (5 bases each). The length of the CDR3 is 15 residues. Germline CDR1 is SGHVS and CDR2 is FNYEAQ. Trimming cost V 2 bases and J 1 base, with 11 bases left between them. As DNA, the CDR3 is TGTGCCAGCAGCTTAAATCGGGACCCCCAAGAGACCCAGTACTTC. Protein sequence: CASSLNRDPQETQYF. The variable domain in full, completed from reference TRBV7-6 and TRBJ2-5, reads GAGVSQSPRYKVTKRGQDVALRCDPISGHVSLYWYRQALGQGPEFLTYFNYEAQQDKSGLPNDRFSAERPEGSISTLTIQRTEQRDSAMYRCASSLNRDPQETQYFGPGTRLLVL.

The chain couples TRBV4-1 to TRBJ1-1, with D hard to call. V shed 0 bases and J shed 2 bases, with 13 bases lying between them. In germline, CDR1 is MGHRA, CDR2 YSYEKL. This CDR3 has 16 residues. The DNA for the CDR3 is TGCGCCAGCAGCCAAGATGGCACAGTACCTAACACTGAAGCTTTCTTT. Its protein is CASSQDGTVPNTEAFF.

The V gene is TRBV27, the J gene TRBJ2-7, with a possible D match to TRBD1 (7 bases). The CDR3 contains 15 residues. Looked up from germline, CDR1 is MNHEY and CDR2 is SMNVEV (reference sequence). V lost 3 bases and J lost 4, with 16 bases in between. The CDR3 coding sequence is TGTGCCAGCAGTTTGGAGGGCAGGGGGTTGTACGAGCAGTACTTC. This encodes CASSLEGRGLYEQYF.

This rearrangement joins TRBV6-5 to TRBJ2-7; 7 nucleotides match TRBD2. The germline V gene encodes CDR1 MNHEY and CDR2 SVGAGI. CDR3 length equals 16 residues. J gave up 5 bases and V 4 bases, and 14 bases lay outside the gene matches. This chain's CDR3 is CASSLWGGEGDHEQYF. The CDR3 nucleotides read TGTGCCAGCAGTTTATGGGGGGGGGAAGGTGACCACGAGCAGTACTTC.

This chain connects TRBV5-5 to TRBJ1-4; maybe TRBD1 (6 bases). The V and J ends lost 4 bases and 0 bases respectively, with 13 bases between them. Per germline, CDR1 SGHKS and CDR2 YYEKEE (reference sequence). CDR3 length: 16 residues. CDR3 loop: CASSLGQIATNEKLFF. The CDR3 bases are TGTGCCAGCAGCCTCGGACAGATAGCAACTAATGAAAAACTGTTTTTT.

CDR3 residues: CATSPLLQGPNEQFF. CDR3 bases: TGTGCCACCAGTCCTCTCTTACAGGGGCCCAATGAGCAGTTCTTC. The V and J genes are TRBV24-1 and TRBJ2-1; 7 nucleotides agree with TRBD1. This CDR3 comprises 15 residues. The trim removed 6 bases at V and 6 bases at J, leaving 10 bases unmatched. CDR1 KGHDR and CDR2 SFDVKD come from the germline V gene.

The chain is built from TRBV25-1 and TRBJ2-1; TRBD1 agrees at 9 bases. The junction had 10 bases not matched to a gene; V was cut back by 4 bases and J by 3 bases. The CDR3 is 17 residues long. Per the germline V gene, CDR1 is MGHDK and CDR2 is SYGVNS. The CDR3 loop reads CASSASPGQGFYNEQFF. In DNA form, the CDR3 reads TGTGCCAGCAGTGCTTCCCCCGGACAGGGGTTCTACAATGAGCAGTTCTTC.

The rearrangement joins TRBV3-1 (or the pseudogene TRBV3-2) to TRBJ1-6, with D maybe TRBD1 (5 bases). This CDR3 comprises 16 residues. The V gene lost 0 bases and the J gene lost 9 bases, with 15 bases spanning the gap. Germline lookup yields CDR1 LGHDT and CDR2 YNNKEL (reference sequence). The CDR3 nucleotides read TGTGCCAGCAGCCAAGATAGTGGTCAGGGATCTTCACCCCTCCACTTT. Encoded protein: CASSQDSGQGSSPLHF.

This chain links TRBV6-6 with TRBJ2-7, with 7 nucleotides matching TRBD1. The CDR3 spans 14 residues. Germline V gene sequence: CDR1 MNHNY, CDR2 SVGAGI (reference sequence). V gave up 5 bases and J gave up 1 base; unmatched junction bases: 5. As DNA, the CDR3 is TGTGCCAGCAGTAGGGTACAGGGGTCCTACGAGCAGTACTTC. Its translation is CASSRVQGSYEQYF.

The chain carries TRBV6-6 and TRBJ2-2, with 11 bases that match TRBD2. CDR3 length: 15 amino acids. Germline CDR1 MNHNY, CDR2 SVGAGI (reference sequence). V was pared by 5 bases and J by 4 bases, with 3 bases of the junction left unmatched. CDR3 amino acids: CASSKGLAGTGELFF. Written as DNA, the CDR3 is TGTGCCAGCAGTAAAGGACTAGCGGGCACCGGGGAGCTGTTTTTT.

The chain couples TRBV3-1 (or the pseudogene TRBV3-2) to TRBJ1-1; 7 bases align to TRBD1. V trimming: 4 bases; J trimming: 1 base; junction bases outside the gene matches: 6. Per the germline V gene, CDR1 is LGHDT and CDR2 is YNNKEL (reference sequence). The CDR3 totals 15 residues. The chain's CDR3 is CASSPGTVRNTEAFF. The CDR3 coding sequence is TGTGCCAGCAGCCCGGGGACAGTGAGGAACACTGAAGCTTTCTTT.

The chain uses TRBV5-1 and TRBJ2-3; weak D call: TRBD2 (6 bases). Germline V lookup: CDR1 SGHRS, CDR2 YFSETQ. V was clipped by 0 bases and J by 4 bases, with 15 bases between them. This CDR3 has 16 amino acids. CDR3 coding DNA: TGCGCCAGCAGCTTGGTTGGGGGGAACGCCCCAGATACGCAGTATTTT. This sequence encodes CASSLVGGNAPDTQYF.

The chain employs TRBV9 and TRBJ1-2, with D hard to call. CDR3 length equals 15 residues. The germline CDR1 and CDR2 sequences are SGDLS and YYNGEE. Trimming took off 0 bases at V and 7 bases at J, with 16 bases between the two ends. CDR3 DNA sequence: TGTGCCAGCAGCGTAGTAAGCAGCACTATTGTTGGCTACACCTTC. Translating gives CASSVVSSTIVGYTF.

CDR3 in DNA: TGTGCCACCAGTGGACCGGGCCGAGACTCCTACGAGCAGTACTTC. Protein product: CATSGPGRDSYEQYF. The rearrangement joins TRBV24-1 to TRBJ2-7, with unresolved D. CDR3 length: 15 residues. With 5 bases removed from V and 0 bases from J, the gap between germline ends came to 13 bases. CDR1 KGHDR and CDR2 SFDVKD come from the germline V gene.

This chain connects TRBV19 to TRBJ1-2; tentatively, D is TRBD1 (5 bases). The CDR3 is 15 amino acids. The V end lost 0 bases, the J end lost 6 bases, and 14 bases lay between the germline ends. The germline V gene has CDR1 LNHDA and CDR2 SQIVND (reference sequence). The CDR3 protein is CASSIDGGSVDGYTF. CDR3 nucleotide sequence: TGTGCCAGTAGTATAGACGGGGGGTCTGTGGATGGCTACACCTTC.

The chain is built from TRBV5-4 and TRBJ2-5, with 7 bases identical to TRBD1. The trim removed 3 bases at V and 5 bases at J, leaving 7 bases unmatched. The germline gives CDR1 SGHNT, CDR2 YYREEE (reference sequence). The CDR3 is 14 residues long. The CDR3 sequence is CASSSQGRGETQYF. The CDR3 DNA sequence: TGTGCCAGCAGCTCACAGGGGAGAGGGGAGACCCAGTACTTC.

This clone has only one observation. This chain connects TRBV4-1 to TRBJ2-5; 7 bases are a match to TRBD2. This CDR3 has 15 residues. Germline loops: CDR1 MGHRA, CDR2 YSYEKL. V shed 1 base, J shed 4 bases, and the junction held 6 bases outside the gene matches. The DNA of the CDR3 is TGCGCCAGCAGCCAAGTAGGACTAGTGAGAGAGACCCAGTACTTC. Translation gives CASSQVGLVRETQYF.

This clone was seen a single time. The gene calls are TRBV6-6 and TRBJ1-5; possible D gene TRBD1, 5 bases. The V end lost 1 base, the J end lost 7 bases, and 11 bases lay between the germline ends. The CDR3 is made up of 14 amino acids. Germline V lookup: CDR1 MNHNY, CDR2 SVGAGI (reference sequence). CDR3 sequence: CASSYLQGHQPQHF. CDR3 in DNA: TGTGCCAGCAGTTACTTGCAGGGCCACCAGCCCCAGCATTTT.

This sequence joins TRBV19 and TRBJ2-7; TRBD1 matches at 8 bases. Germline V lookup: CDR1 LNHDA, CDR2 SQIVND (reference sequence). J was trimmed by 2 bases and V by 5 bases; bases with no gene match: 8. The CDR3 is 15 amino acids. In DNA, the CDR3 is TGTGCCAGTAGTCCGGTAGGGACAGGAACCTACGAGCAGTACTTC. It codes for CASSPVGTGTYEQYF. The full variable domain, its missing parts supplied by reference TRBV19 and TRBJ2-7, is DGGITQSPKYLFRKEGQNVTLSCEQNLNHDAMYWYRQDPGQGLRLIYYSQIVNDFQKGDIAEGYSVSREKKESFPLTVTSAQKNPTAFYLCASSPVGTGTYEQYFGPGTRLTVT.

This rearrangement joins TRBV6-5 to TRBJ2-7; 7 nucleotides agree with TRBD2. Germline V gene sequence: CDR1 MNHEY, CDR2 SVGAGI. This CDR3 spans 15 amino acids. V lost 2 bases to trimming and J lost 2 bases; unmatched junction nucleotides: 6. CDR3 sequence: CASSYQLAQTYEQYF. In DNA form, the CDR3 reads TGTGCCAGCAGTTACCAACTAGCGCAGACCTACGAGCAGTACTTC.

The J gene is TRBJ2-5, the V gene TRBV18; maybe TRBD2 (5 bases). Germline V gene sequence: CDR1 KGHSH, CDR2 LQKENI. Trimming left V 6 bases short and J 2 bases short, with 16 bases between. There are 15 residues in the CDR3. The CDR3 reads CASSRRLAEQETQYF. Written as DNA, the CDR3 is TGTGCCAGCTCGAGGCGGCTAGCCGAACAAGAGACCCAGTACTTC. The whole variable domain, remainder taken from reference TRBV18 and TRBJ2-5, is NAGVMQNPRHLVRRRGQEARLRCSPMKGHSHVYWYRQLPEEGLKFMVYLQKENIIDESGMPKERFSAEFPKEGPSILRIQQVVRGDSAAYFCASSRRLAEQETQYFGPGTRLLVL.

The genes are TRBV2 and TRBJ1-5, with a weak D call TRBD1 (5 bases). The CDR3 totals 16 residues. V lost 4 bases to trimming and J lost 2 bases, with 15 bases between them. The germline V gene encodes CDR1 SNHLY and CDR2 FYNNEI. CDR3 DNA sequence: TGTGCCAGCAGTGTCGACGGGGGTAGTGGCAATCAGCCCCAGCATTTT. It yields the protein CASSVDGGSGNQPQHF.

This chain joins TRBV2 and TRBJ2-2, with TRBD1 as a possible D gene (6 bases). V shed 8 bases and J shed 0 bases, with 7 bases lying between them. Germline values: CDR1 SNHLY, CDR2 FYNNEI. The CDR3 spans 13 residues. The CDR3 sequence: CASGGANTGELFF. The CDR3 region has the DNA TGTGCCAGCGGGGGCGCGAACACCGGGGAGCTGTTTTTT.

The chain combines TRBV18 with TRBJ2-3, with D unresolved. Trimming removed 4 bases at V and 6 bases at J, with 11 bases between. The CDR3 loop spans 13 amino acids. Germline CDR1 KGHSH, CDR2 LQKENI. For the CDR3, the DNA is TGTGCCAGCTCACGTGGTTCGACGGATACGCAGTATTTT. Its protein product is CASSRGSTDTQYF.